The 32 T cell receptor beta chains listed next were all sequenced from one sample in a study of radiation and T cells in renal cell carcinoma. Sample treatment: treatment-naive control, cytoreductive nephrectomy. Some clones are missing from TCRdb's copy, which holds only in-frame ones; the method was immunoSEQ multiplex PCR. The data show some 25,000 clones, roughly 64% seen once. The sequencing here drew on tumor tissue, taken from a patient whose treatment was nephrectomy without radiotherapy. The receptors here all came from a man in his forties or fifties with renal cell carcinoma.

The chain recombines TRBV10-3 with TRBJ2-5; 11 nucleotides agree with TRBD1. With 1 base clipped from V and 5 bases from J, the junction kept 9 bases outside the gene matches. CDR1 and CDR2 from the germline V gene are ENHRY and SYGVKD. This CDR3 comprises 17 residues. CDR3 sequence reads: CAISEFPGQGVWETQYF. In DNA, the CDR3 is TGTGCCATCAGTGAGTTCCCGGGACAGGGGGTCTGGGAGACCCAGTACTTC.

The chain joins TRBV6-1 to TRBJ2-7; D gene ambiguous. Trimming removed 6 bases from V and 2 bases from J, with 11 bases in between. The germline V gene encodes CDR1 MNHNS and CDR2 SASEGT. CDR3 size: 13 residues. CDR3 protein: CASRTDTTYEQYV. CDR3 coding DNA: TGTGCCAGCAGGACCGATACTACCTACGAGCAGTACGTC.

V is TRBV29-1 and J is TRBJ2-1; perhaps TRBD2 as D (5 bases). Trimming cost V 7 bases and J 6 bases, with 16 bases left between them. Germline V gene data show CDR1 as SQVTM and CDR2 as ANQGSEA. This CDR3 has 13 residues. The CDR3 protein is CSDLDSRSNEQFF. CDR3 DNA sequence: TGCAGCGACCTGGACTCCCGTTCCAATGAGCAGTTCTTC.

On this clone itself: Given a far larger clone just one base away, this is likely a sequencing read error. V gene TRBV4-2 combines with J gene TRBJ2-1, with a tentative D call TRBD2 (6 bases). Germline CDR1 LGHNA, CDR2 YNFKEQ. CDR3 length: 17 residues. V lost 0 bases and J 3 bases, leaving 15 bases between the germline ends. The CDR3 nucleotides read TGTGCCAGCAGCCAAGACGAGACGGGAGTATACTACAATGAGCAGTTCTTC. Translating it yields CASSQDETGVYYNEQFF.

The V call is TRBV19, the J call TRBJ2-7, with 7 bases aligning to TRBD1. From germline, CDR1 is LNHDA and CDR2 SQIVND (reference sequence). J lost 0 bases, V lost 1 base, and 3 bases had no gene match. There are 15 residues in the CDR3. The CDR3 region is CASSIGTGLSYEQYF. DNA for the CDR3: TGTGCCAGTAGTATAGGGACAGGCCTCTCCTACGAGCAGTACTTC.

CDR3 sequence (DNA): TGCGCCAGCCGTCAAGGGTTAGACACTGAAGCTTTCTTT. Protein: CASRQGLDTEAFF. V gene TRBV5-1 combines with J gene TRBJ1-1; D unclear. CDR3 length: 13 amino acids. Germline CDR1 and CDR2: SGHRS and YFSETQ. V lost 7 bases, J lost 3 bases, and 13 bases lay in between.

This clone is medium-sized by share. This chain connects TRBV2 to TRBJ1-6; 7 nucleotides line up with TRBD1. Germline V gives CDR1 SNHLY, CDR2 FYNNEI. CDR3 length equals 15 residues. Trimming at V came to 4 bases and at J to 6 bases, leaving 6 bases not matched to a gene. The chain's CDR3 is CASSGQGRSNSPLHF. Here the CDR3 DNA reads TGTGCCAGCAGTGGACAGGGAAGGAGTAATTCACCCCTCCACTTT.

This clone was counted between two and nine times. V gene TRBV27 combines with J gene TRBJ1-1; no clear D. The germline V gene encodes CDR1 MNHEY and CDR2 SMNVEV (reference sequence). Trimming took off 0 bases at V and 0 bases at J, with 2 bases between the two ends. The CDR3 is 13 amino acids. CDR3: CASSLSLNTEAFF. Here the CDR3 DNA reads TGTGCCAGCAGTTTATCCTTGAACACTGAAGCTTTCTTT.

This clone has a single count. This chain uses TRBV10-3 with TRBJ2-1; TRBD2 aligns across 10 bases. V lost 11 bases to trimming and J lost 0 bases; unmatched junction nucleotides: 13. Germline loops: CDR1 ENHRY, CDR2 SYGVKD. The CDR3 spans 17 residues. CDR3 sequence reads: CAVSSGSPTLSYNEQFF. Here the CDR3 DNA reads TGTGCCGTATCTAGCGGGAGTCCAACCCTCTCCTACAATGAGCAGTTCTTC.

This clone was counted between two and nine times. This chain links TRBV11-2 with TRBJ2-3; TRBD2 matches 9 bases. The trim removed 5 bases at V and 1 base at J, leaving 4 bases unmatched. Germline V CDR1 and CDR2: SGHAT, FQNNGV. This CDR3 contains 15 residues. This CDR3 reads CASSPSGARTDTQYF. DNA of the CDR3: TGTGCCAGCAGCCCTAGCGGGGCACGCACAGATACGCAGTATTTT. The full variable domain, completed using reference TRBV11-2 and TRBJ2-3, is EAGVAQSPRYKIIEKRQSVAFWCNPISGHATLYWYQQILGQGPKLLIQFQNNGVVDDSQLPKDRFSAERLKGVDSTLKIQPAKLEDSAVYLCASSPSGARTDTQYFGPGTRLTVL.

This clone came up a few times. V gene TRBV11-2 combines with J gene TRBJ1-1; D might be TRBD1 (6 bases). The CDR3 loop spans 14 amino acids. V dropped 8 bases and J dropped 0 bases, with 13 bases sitting between them. Germline CDR1 is SGHAT and CDR2 is FQNNGV. The CDR3 sequence is CASSWQGMNTEAFF. The CDR3 nucleotides read TGTGCCAGCTCTTGGCAGGGGATGAACACTGAAGCTTTCTTT.

The rearrangement links TRBV28 to TRBJ1-5; possible D gene TRBD1, 5 bases. V dropped 1 base and J dropped 7 bases, with 11 bases sitting between them. CDR1 is MDHEN, CDR2 SYDVKM, per germline. The CDR3 sequence is 14 residues long. The CDR3 loop is CASSLYGREQPQHF. CDR3 sequence (DNA): TGTGCCAGCAGTTTATATGGCAGGGAACAGCCCCAGCATTTT.

The chain is built from TRBV19 and TRBJ2-6; D gene unclear. Germline V lookup: CDR1 LNHDA, CDR2 SQIVND (reference sequence). V lost 3 bases to trimming and J lost 1 base, with 7 bases between them. The CDR3 contains 15 residues. CDR3 bases: TGTGCCAGTAGTATCCTTAGGTCTGGGGCCAACGTCCTGACTTTC. It is translated as CASSILRSGANVLTF.

V usage is TRBV6-1 and J usage is TRBJ1-1, with a tentative D call TRBD1 (6 bases). Per the germline V gene, CDR1 is MNHNS and CDR2 is SASEGT. This CDR3 region has 13 residues. V was pared by 6 bases and J by 10 bases, with 18 bases between. Written as DNA, the CDR3 is TGTGCCAGCAGGGACGATGGGGGGGCGATAGCTTTCTTT. Encoded protein: CASRDDGGAIAFF.

The chain is built from TRBV7-9 and TRBJ2-1, with TRBD1 matching over 8 bases. With 5 bases clipped from V and 4 bases from J, the junction kept 4 bases outside the gene matches. The germline V gene encodes CDR1 SEHNR and CDR2 FQNEAQ (reference sequence). The CDR3 has 14 amino acids. The CDR3 bases are TGTGCCAGCAGCCAACGGACAGGGTACAATGAGCAGTTCTTC. It yields the protein CASSQRTGYNEQFF.

This clone was recorded only once. The chain links TRBV5-4 to TRBJ1-1; unclear D gene. The length of the CDR3 is 13 residues. Looked up from germline, CDR1 is SGHNT and CDR2 is YYREEE (reference sequence). With 4 bases removed from V and 1 base from J, the gap between germline ends came to 8 bases. CDR3 residues: CASSQERNTEAFF. In nucleotides, the CDR3 is TGTGCCAGCAGCCAAGAGAGGAACACTGAAGCTTTCTTT.

The rearrangement uses TRBV5-5 and TRBJ2-7; D not certain. Germline CDR1 and CDR2: SGHKS and YYEKEE (reference sequence). With 5 bases removed from V and 3 bases from J, the gap between germline ends came to 15 bases. The CDR3 is 14 amino acids. The CDR3 sequence: CASSAPPADYEQYV. Written as DNA, the CDR3 is TGTGCCAGCAGTGCACCACCGGCCGACTACGAGCAGTACGTC.

The chain combines TRBV10-1 with TRBJ2-1, with TRBD2 matching over 8 bases. CDR1 is WNHNN and CDR2 is SYGVQD in the germline V gene (reference sequence). The V gene end was trimmed by 3 bases and the J gene end by 6 bases; junction bases not matched to a gene: 7. The length of the CDR3 is 15 residues. CDR3 loop: CASSDGNSGVNEQFF. CDR3 nucleotides: TGCGCCAGCAGTGACGGTAATAGCGGGGTCAATGAGCAGTTCTTC.

V and J are TRBV28 and TRBJ1-2; tentative D call: TRBD1 (6 bases). Germline loops: CDR1 MDHEN, CDR2 SYDVKM. V was clipped by 6 bases and J by 2 bases, with 19 bases between them. The CDR3 covers 16 residues. This chain's CDR3 is CASSSWTARKNYGYTF. Written as DNA, the CDR3 is TGTGCCAGCAGCTCATGGACAGCTCGAAAGAACTATGGCTACACCTTC.

The table lists this clone with many counts. The chain is built from TRBV6-5 and TRBJ2-5, with D possibly being TRBD1 (6 bases). Between the trimmed V and J ends, which lost 0 bases and 5 bases, there was a span of 7 bases. The CDR3 loop spans 13 amino acids. Germline V gene lookup returns CDR1 MNHEY and CDR2 SVGAGI. The chain's CDR3 is CASSYSRGETQYF. CDR3 in DNA: TGTGCCAGCAGTTACTCGAGGGGGGAGACCCAGTACTTC.

The chain is built from TRBV7-9 and TRBJ1-2, with D possibly TRBD1 on 6 matching bases. The CDR3 runs 15 residues. Looked up from germline, CDR1 is SEHNR and CDR2 is FQNEAQ (reference sequence). Trimming removed 6 bases at V and 4 bases at J, with 18 bases between. The CDR3 DNA follows: TGTGCCAGCAGTACCCCCAGGGGTAGTAGCTATGGCTACACCTTC. It encodes CASSTPRGSSYGYTF. The whole variable domain, remainder taken from reference TRBV7-9 and TRBJ1-2, is DTGVSQNPRHKITKRGQNVTFRCDPISEHNRLYWYRQTLGQGPEFLTYFQNEAQLEKSRLLSDRFSAERPKGSFSTLEIQRTEQGDSAMYLCASSTPRGSSYGYTFGSGTRLTVV.

This rearrangement joins TRBV6-1 to TRBJ2-2, with 8 nucleotides matching TRBD1. Looked up from germline, CDR1 is MNHNS and CDR2 is SASEGT. Trimming at V came to 9 bases and at J to 7 bases, leaving 7 bases not matched to a gene. The CDR3 is 13 amino acids. The CDR3, as DNA: TGTGCCAGTGCAGGGGGCGACGGCGGGGAGCTGTTTTTT. Protein: CASAGGDGGELFF.

This chain links TRBV6-1 with TRBJ1-5, with D maybe TRBD1 (6 bases). V dropped 7 bases and J dropped 3 bases, with 13 bases sitting between them. Germline V lookup: CDR1 MNHNS, CDR2 SASEGT. This CDR3 has 14 amino acids. The CDR3 nucleotides are TGTGCCAGCATCCGGGGGGGCAACAATCAGCCCCAGCATTTT. Its translation is CASIRGGNNQPQHF.

V and J are TRBV6-5 and TRBJ1-4; D not certain. Germline lookup yields CDR1 MNHEY and CDR2 SVGAGI. V lost 5 bases and J lost 0, with 7 bases in between. This CDR3 has 14 residues. CDR3 residues: CASSNSATNEKLFF. The CDR3 DNA reads as TGTGCCAGCAGTAACAGCGCAACTAATGAAAAACTGTTTTTT.

The rearrangement uses TRBV10-3 and TRBJ2-3; TRBD1 matches 7 bases. CDR1 and CDR2 (germline): ENHRY, SYGVKD. CDR3 size: 14 residues. Trimming at V came to 6 bases and at J to 2 bases, leaving 5 bases not matched to a gene. The CDR3 DNA is TGTGCCATCAGGAGGGACAGCTCCACAGATACGCAGTATTTT. Protein: CAIRRDSSTDTQYF.

V gene TRBV25-1 combines with J gene TRBJ1-3; D remains unclear. CDR1 MGHDK and CDR2 SYGVNS come from the germline V gene. CDR3 length: 15 residues. V lost 6 bases and J lost 4, with 16 bases in between. In nucleotides, the CDR3 is TGTGCCAGCAGGGAAGACCCACTTCGAGGAAACACCATATATTTT. Translation: CASREDPLRGNTIYF.

This clone was found a few times. This sequence joins TRBV19 and TRBJ1-1; maybe TRBD1 (6 bases). This CDR3 spans 14 amino acids. Trimming left V 4 bases short and J 0 bases short, with 9 bases between. Germline loops: CDR1 LNHDA, CDR2 SQIVND (reference sequence). CDR3 sequence reads: CASSRGHLNTEAFF. Written as DNA, the CDR3 is TGTGCCAGTAGTAGGGGACACTTGAACACTGAAGCTTTCTTT.

The CDR3: CASSQERTRDEKLFF. The CDR3 DNA sequence: TGTGCCAGCAGCCAAGAACGGACACGAGATGAAAAACTGTTTTTT. V usage is TRBV4-2 and J usage is TRBJ1-4; TRBD1 might be the D (5 bases). Germline lookup yields CDR1 LGHNA and CDR2 YNFKEQ. V lost 0 bases, J lost 6 bases, and 11 bases lay in between. This CDR3 has 15 amino acids.

The chain recombines TRBV6-5 with TRBJ2-7; no definite D call. The germline V and J ends were trimmed by 5 bases and 9 bases, with 17 bases remaining between them. CDR3 length: 13 amino acids. Looked up from germline, CDR1 is MNHEY and CDR2 is SVGAGI. The CDR3 loop is CASSPGLPRRQYF. The CDR3 nucleotides are TGTGCCAGCAGTCCCGGCCTACCCCGGCGGCAGTACTTC.

The chain carries TRBV9 and TRBJ1-4; D remains ambiguous. CDR1 is SGDLS, CDR2 YYNGEE, per germline. This CDR3 has 15 residues. The V gene lost 3 bases and the J gene lost 10 bases, with 19 bases spanning the gap. The CDR3 is CASSEIPEIGGKLFF. The CDR3 nucleotides read TGTGCCAGCAGCGAGATCCCGGAGATCGGTGGAAAACTGTTTTTT. The full variable domain, its missing parts supplied by reference TRBV9 and TRBJ1-4, is DSGVTQTPKHLITATGQRVTLRCSPRSGDLSVYWYQQSLDQGLQFLIQYYNGEERAKGNILERFSAQQFPDLHSELNLSSLELGDSALYFCASSEIPEIGGKLFFGSGTQLSVL.

V is TRBV13 and J is TRBJ2-1; D possibly matches TRBD1 or TRBD2 (5 bases each). Germline lookup yields CDR1 PRHDT and CDR2 FYEKMQ (reference sequence). The V gene lost 2 bases and the J gene lost 6 bases, with 14 bases spanning the gap. CDR3 length equals 15 residues. The DNA for the CDR3 is TGTGCCAGCAGCTTATTTGGGGGTACTGGCAATGAGCAGTTCTTC. This sequence encodes CASSLFGGTGNEQFF.

The sample holds a few counts of this clone. In DNA form, the CDR3 reads TGTGCCAGCAGCTTGGGGTATCTGGAGACCTACGAGCAGTACGTC. Amino acid sequence: CASSLGYLETYEQYV. The chain joins TRBV5-6 to TRBJ2-7; D ambiguous. V was clipped by 0 bases and J by 2 bases, with 12 bases between them. Germline-derived CDR1 and CDR2 are SGHDT and YYEEEE. This CDR3 contains 15 residues.